The rows below give T cell receptor beta chains drawn from one sample of a study of T cell responses to AZD1222 COVID-19 vaccine. Here immunoSEQ multiplex PCR was the method, and the copy in TCRdb shows in-frame clones only, minus some. The repertoire holds roughly 180,000 clones, with approximately 92% as singletons. This specimen consisted of peripheral blood, obtained on day 0 of AZD1222 vaccination. These receptors were collected from an adult in good health. Both conserved end residues are part of each CDR3. The order of the fields is CDR3 protein, J gene, V gene.

CASSQDIGGSGNTIYF | TRBJ1-3 | TRBV4-2
CASRNGYGYTF | TRBJ1-2 | TRBV3-1/TRBV3-2
CASSVGGTSQFF | TRBJ2-1 | TRBV9
CASSPIGAGQSSTDTQYF | TRBJ2-3 | TRBV7-2
CASSLGRGALGLNEKLFF | TRBJ1-4 | TRBV5-1
CASSLEAFNSPLHF | TRBJ1-6 | TRBV11-2
CASRAGVRKTQYF | TRBJ2-5 | TRBV2
CAWRPRLDRKNYGYTF | TRBJ1-2 | TRBV30
CASSYLSISGNTIYF | TRBJ1-3 | TRBV6-6
CASSAPHEQYF | TRBJ2-7 | TRBV28
CASSAGQGDYSNQPQHF | TRBJ1-5 | TRBV9
CANSPSGLGGETQYF | TRBJ2-5 | TRBV2
CASSLGPSGGAPYNEQFF | TRBJ2-1 | TRBV13
CSVERTGGLYNEQFF | TRBJ2-1 | TRBV29-1
CASSDGGIQPQHF | TRBJ1-5 | TRBV6-1
CASSPPVGVGANVLTF | TRBJ2-6 | TRBV18
CASSGGTYNEQFF | TRBJ2-1 | TRBV19
CASSLGSSGGVFYNEQFF | TRBJ2-1 | TRBV7-2
CASSLVPTTVPEAFF | TRBJ1-1 | TRBV11-2
CASSLEFGELFF | TRBJ2-2 | TRBV7-2
CASSQRTGRYEQFF | TRBJ2-1 | TRBV28
CASSLSRGSNSPLHF | TRBJ1-6 | TRBV27
CSVLPRLKKDTQYF | TRBJ2-3 | TRBV29-1
CASSQTGTGNTEAFF | TRBJ1-1 | TRBV7-8